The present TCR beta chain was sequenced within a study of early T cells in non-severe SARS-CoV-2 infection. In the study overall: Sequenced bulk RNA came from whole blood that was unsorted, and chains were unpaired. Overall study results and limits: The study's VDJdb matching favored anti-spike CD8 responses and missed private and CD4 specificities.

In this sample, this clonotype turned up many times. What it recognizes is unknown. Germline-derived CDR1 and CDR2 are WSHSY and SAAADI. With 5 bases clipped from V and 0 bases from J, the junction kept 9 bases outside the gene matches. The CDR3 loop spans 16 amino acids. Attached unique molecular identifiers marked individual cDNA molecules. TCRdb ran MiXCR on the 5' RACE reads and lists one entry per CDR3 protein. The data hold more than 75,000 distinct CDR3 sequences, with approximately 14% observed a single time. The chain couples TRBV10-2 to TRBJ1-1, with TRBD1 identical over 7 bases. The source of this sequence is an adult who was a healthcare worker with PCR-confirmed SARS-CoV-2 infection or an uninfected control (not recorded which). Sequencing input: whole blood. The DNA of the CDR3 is TGCGCCAGCAGTAAAAGAAGACAGGGCATGAACACTGAAGCTTTCTTT. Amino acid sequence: CASSKRRQGMNTEAFF.